The 13 T cell receptor beta chains in this list originate from one sample, sequenced in a study of OX40 agonist ivuxolimab in advanced cancers. The method was immunoSEQ multiplex PCR; TCRdb's version includes in-frame clones alone and lacks a portion of them. The sample comprises about 120,000 clones, 85% to 90% of which are singletons, and about 0.55% rests with the top ten. The specimen comprised CD4+ or CD8+ T cells sorted from blood, sampled in a trial of the OX40 agonist ivuxolimab. These receptors all stem from an adult with an advanced solid tumor such as melanoma, head and neck, liver or kidney cancer.

The V call is TRBV27, the J call TRBJ1-2, with D tentatively TRBD1 (5 bases). The CDR3 is 15 amino acids. Trimming left V 8 bases short and J 4 bases short, with 20 bases between. CDR1 and CDR2 from the germline V gene are MNHEY and SMNVEV (reference sequence). In nucleotides, the CDR3 is TGTGCCAGCTCATACGAACGGGACGGAAGCTATGGCTACACCTTC. It is translated as CASSYERDGSYGYTF.

The chain is built from TRBV14 and TRBJ1-2; a possible D gene is TRBD1 (5 bases). Germline V gives CDR1 SGHDN, CDR2 FVKESK. The length of the CDR3 is 15 residues. Between the trimmed V and J ends, which lost 1 base and 0 bases, there was a span of 9 bases. CDR3 sequence (DNA): TGTGCCAGCAGCCAAGCAAGGGGAGCTAACTATGGCTACACCTTC. Its protein product is CASSQARGANYGYTF.

This chain uses TRBV5-1 with TRBJ2-2; no firm D call. Trimming took off 3 bases at V and 4 bases at J, with 7 bases between the two ends. Germline V gene data show CDR1 as SGHRS and CDR2 as YFSETQ. The CDR3 contains 13 residues. Here the CDR3 DNA reads TGCGCCAGCAGCTCAACCAGCACCGGGGAGCTGTTTTTT. It is translated as CASSSTSTGELFF.

The chain is built from TRBV10-1 and TRBJ2-1; TRBD2 matches 10 bases. From germline, CDR1 is WNHNN and CDR2 SYGVQD (reference sequence). CDR3 length: 16 residues. J gave up 7 bases and V 4 bases, and 10 bases lay outside the gene matches. CDR3 sequence (DNA): TGCGCCAGCAGTGCAGGAGGGCTAGCGGGGGTAAATGAGCAGTTCTTC. It yields the protein CASSAGGLAGVNEQFF.

The chain links TRBV7-2 to TRBJ2-3, with 9 positions matching TRBD2. V shed 8 bases, J shed 6 bases, and the junction held 18 bases outside the gene matches. The germline V gene encodes CDR1 SGHTA and CDR2 FQGNSA. The CDR3 is made up of 17 amino acids. CDR3 sequence reads: CASGVPGLASPIDTQYF. As DNA, the CDR3 is TGTGCCAGCGGGGTACCGGGACTAGCTTCCCCCATCGATACGCAGTATTTT.

This clone was detected only a few times. The J gene is TRBJ2-7, the V gene TRBV28; 8 nucleotides agree with TRBD1. V trimming: 3 bases; J trimming: 4 bases; junction bases outside the gene matches: 14. CDR1 and CDR2 from the germline V gene are MDHEN and SYDVKM. CDR3 length: 17 residues. DNA of the CDR3: TGTGCCAGCAGTTTTCTATACCAGGACAGGGAAGATTACGAGCAGTACTTC. Amino acids: CASSFLYQDREDYEQYF.

The gene calls are TRBV7-2 and TRBJ1-4, with TRBD1 identical over 8 bases. The ends lost 4 bases at V and 8 bases at J; junction bases unmatched: 6. Germline CDR1 is SGHTA and CDR2 is FQGNSA. This CDR3 comprises 14 residues. The DNA for the CDR3 is TGTGCCAGCAGCTCGACAGGGGTTAACGAAAAACTGTTTTTT. As protein: CASSSTGVNEKLFF.

The chain couples TRBV28 to TRBJ2-2, with D tentatively TRBD1 or TRBD2 (5 bases each). Germline CDR1 and CDR2: MDHEN and SYDVKM. The V end was cut by 10 bases, the J end by 4 bases, with 13 bases between. This CDR3 has 13 amino acids. This chain's CDR3 is CATTKGSTGELFF. The DNA of the CDR3 is TGTGCCACCACAAAGGGGAGCACCGGGGAGCTGTTTTTT.

The CDR3 DNA is TGTGCCAGCAGCCGAGGGGGGTATTGGCAAGAGACCCAGTACTTC. It codes for CASSRGGYWQETQYF. The chain recombines TRBV7-2 with TRBJ2-5, with D tentatively TRBD1 or TRBD2 (6 bases each). Trimming cost V 5 bases and J 2 bases, with 15 bases left between them. Germline lookup yields CDR1 SGHTA and CDR2 FQGNSA. The CDR3 runs 15 residues.

The chain combines TRBV5-1 with TRBJ2-7; D remains unclear. CDR1 SGHRS and CDR2 YFSETQ come from the germline V gene. This CDR3 has 15 residues. Trimming took 0 bases from V and 3 from J, leaving 13 bases between them. The CDR3: CASSLAAGNVYEQYF. The CDR3 nucleotides read TGCGCCAGCAGCTTGGCCGCAGGTAACGTCTACGAGCAGTACTTC.

The V call is TRBV7-2, the J call TRBJ2-6, with 7 bases matching TRBD1. The length of the CDR3 is 20 residues. Looked up from germline, CDR1 is SGHTA and CDR2 is FQGNSA. The ends lost 0 bases at V and 1 base at J; junction bases unmatched: 12. CDR3 loop: CASSLATPGSGGSGANVLTF. The DNA of the CDR3 is TGTGCCAGCAGCTTAGCGACCCCCGGGTCAGGGGGATCTGGGGCCAACGTCCTGACTTTC.

The chain is built from TRBV28 and TRBJ2-3; no definite D call. The CDR3 sequence is 15 residues long. Germline CDR1 and CDR2: MDHEN and SYDVKM. Trimming removed 8 bases at V and 1 base at J, with 16 bases between. CDR3 protein: CASPPRRAGTDTQYF. CDR3 bases: TGTGCCAGCCCTCCCCGACGGGCGGGCACAGATACGCAGTATTTT.

The chain couples TRBV6-1 to TRBJ1-1, with a tentative D call TRBD1 (6 bases). The germline V gene has CDR1 MNHNS and CDR2 SASEGT. The V end was cut by 11 bases, the J end by 5 bases, with 18 bases between. CDR3 size: 13 residues. The CDR3, as DNA: TGTGCCGGCACTCCGGGACACCAAACTGAAGCTTTCTTT. Amino acids: CAGTPGHQTEAFF.